Shown below are 10 T cell receptor beta chains from a single sample sequenced in a study of blood T cell repertoires in COVID-19. Some clones are missing from TCRdb's copy, which holds only in-frame ones; the method was immunoSEQ multiplex PCR. The sample includes roughly 60,000 clones, around 84% of them seen just once. Sequencing was done on a sample of peripheral blood. Receptor source: a woman aged 55-70 years with acute or convalescent COVID-19.

The chain combines TRBV11-2 with TRBJ1-4, with D maybe TRBD1 (6 bases). The CDR3 contains 15 residues. The germline CDR1 and CDR2 sequences are SGHAT and FQNNGV. V lost 5 bases, J lost 4 bases, and 14 bases lay in between. Here the CDR3 reads CASSGDRLFNEKLFF. In DNA, the CDR3 is TGTGCCAGCAGCGGCGACAGGCTGTTTAATGAAAAACTGTTTTTT.

The V gene is TRBV27, the J gene TRBJ2-3; 9 nucleotides match TRBD2. This CDR3 has 17 residues. Germline lookup yields CDR1 MNHEY and CDR2 SMNVEV (reference sequence). V lost 5 bases, J lost 4 bases, and 13 bases stayed unmatched. CDR3 nucleotides: TGTGCCAGCAGTGGACTCCGGGCGGGGGGGAGCCCAGATACGCAGTATTTT. This encodes CASSGLRAGGSPDTQYF.

V and J are TRBV20-1 and TRBJ2-5; 7 bases align to TRBD2. V lost 3 bases and J lost 3; bases outside the gene matches: 1. Germline-derived CDR1 and CDR2 are DFQATT and SNEGSKA (reference sequence). This CDR3 has 12 amino acids. The CDR3, as DNA: TGCAGTGCTAGTCGGGGGGAAGAGACCCAGTACTTC. Protein: CSASRGEETQYF.

The chain employs TRBV10-3 and TRBJ1-6; weak D call: TRBD1 (6 bases). The CDR3 runs to 20 residues. The V and J ends lost 2 bases and 10 bases respectively, with 30 bases between them. Germline lookup yields CDR1 ENHRY and CDR2 SYGVKD. CDR3 sequence (DNA): TGTGCCATCAGTGAGCGCATGGGACAAGAAAAAGGGGTGGGAGGGTCACCCCTCCACTTT. This encodes CAISERMGQEKGVGGSPLHF.

The V gene is TRBV5-4, the J gene TRBJ1-3, with D hard to call. Per germline, CDR1 SGHNT and CDR2 YYREEE (reference sequence). The CDR3 consists of 14 residues. Between the trimmed V and J ends, which lost 4 bases and 0 bases, there was a span of 8 bases. The CDR3 nucleotides read TGTGCCAGCAGCCCTGAACACTCTGGAAACACCATATATTTT. It yields the protein CASSPEHSGNTIYF. The full variable domain, with the rest looked up from reference TRBV5-4 and TRBJ1-3, is ETGVTQSPTHLIKTRGQQVTLRCSSQSGHNTVSWYQQALGQGPQFIFQYYREEENGRGNFPPRFSGLQFPNYSSELNVNALELDDSALYLCASSPEHSGNTIYFGEGSWLTVV.

V gene TRBV5-6 combines with J gene TRBJ2-7; D is undetermined. Trimming left V 1 base short and J 2 bases short, with 10 bases between. The germline gives CDR1 SGHDT, CDR2 YYEEEE. The CDR3 covers 14 residues. The CDR3 here is CASSLNGPTYEQYF. As DNA, the CDR3 is TGTGCCAGCAGCTTGAATGGTCCTACCTACGAGCAGTACTTC.

This clone occurred once. V and J are TRBV11-2 and TRBJ1-2; TRBD1 is a possible D gene (5 bases). CDR1 and CDR2 (germline): SGHAT, FQNNGV. The CDR3 has 14 residues. Trimming left V 5 bases short and J 3 bases short, with 13 bases between. The CDR3 sequence is CASSPFTGDYGYTF. As DNA, the CDR3 is TGTGCCAGCAGCCCGTTTACAGGAGACTATGGCTACACCTTC.

CDR3 nucleotide sequence: TGTGCCAGCCCTACCCTAGACAGTTCCAATCAGCCCCAGCATTTT. Translated, it gives CASPTLDSSNQPQHF. V usage is TRBV5-6 and J usage is TRBJ1-5, with a weak D call TRBD1 (5 bases). Germline CDR1 SGHDT, CDR2 YYEEEE. The V and J ends lost 7 bases and 3 bases respectively, with 17 bases between them. The CDR3 sequence is 15 residues long.

The table lists this clone with a few counts. This sequence joins TRBV9 and TRBJ1-2; TRBD1 matches 7 bases. V was pared by 0 bases and J by 7 bases, with 9 bases of the junction left unmatched. CDR1 SGDLS and CDR2 YYNGEE come from the germline V gene. The CDR3 extends over 15 amino acids. In DNA form, the CDR3 reads TGTGCCAGCAGCGTAGGGGCGGAGGGGGCTGCTGGCTACACCTTC. Protein: CASSVGAEGAAGYTF.

This clone was seen at least ten times. This chain connects TRBV4-2 to TRBJ1-2, with 7 nucleotides matching TRBD1. Germline CDR1 is LGHNA and CDR2 is YNFKEQ. J was trimmed by 4 bases and V by 1 base; bases with no gene match: 3. The length of the CDR3 is 14 residues. CDR3 residues: CASSQARQGYGYTF. CDR3 coding DNA: TGTGCCAGCAGCCAAGCTCGACAGGGCTATGGCTACACCTTC.